This T cell receptor beta chain was captured in a study of blood T cell repertoires in COVID-19. Overall study context: The analysed material was cDNA or gDNA that came from T cells, B-cell-depleted T cells, or PBMCs.

The trim removed 0 bases at V and 7 bases at J, leaving 12 bases unmatched. CDR1 and CDR2 (germline): KGHSH, LQKENI. The CDR3 is 18 residues long. Original data processing: It was from reference gene primer amplification that nucleated cell counts were estimated. Data came from immunoSEQ multiplex PCR; TCRdb stores just in-frame clones and leaves some out. V, J and clone size derive from that table, while D and trimming were established from the DNA sequence. Among over 400,000 clones listed, roughly nine tenths were seen once. A few counts support this clone. The sample was PBMCs or T cells enriched from blood (not recorded which). The chain carries TRBV18 and TRBJ1-4, with 9 bases lining up with TRBD1. The sequence was collected from a woman in her sixties or seventies who had recovered from COVID-19. The CDR3 bases are TGTGCCAGCTCACCACCTAGCAGCTGGGACAGGGCTGGTGAAAAACTGTTTTTT. Protein sequence: CASSPPSSWDRAGEKLFF.